The text below deals with one T cell receptor beta chain. This clone was detected once. Its specific antigen is unknown. The input lacks base qualities; no much larger clone sits a single base away. These data come from a study of blood T cell repertoires in COVID-19 (dated by TCRdb to 2019 to 2021). At the level of the whole study: Samples from collaborators originated in the United States, Italy and Spain and spanned both the acute and convalescent phases of COVID-19. The prospective study material was composed of cDNA or gDNA derived from T cells, B-cell-depleted T cells, or PBMCs. Subjects who had been exposed to COVID-19, were actively infected with it, or had recovered from it provided the deeply sampled blood TCRbeta repertoires that made up the dataset. The repertoires were released in a freely available public database meant as a resource for research on the immune response to SARS-CoV-2. Samples came from the ongoing ImmuneRACE study (first 160 participants) plus 1,254 subjects from 6 global collaborators. Nearly every sample came with metadata listing a de-identified subject ID, COVID-19 status, age in years and sex. Where available, HLA class I and class II types were obtained from metadata supplied by the sample provider rather than from assay-based typing.

The immunoSEQ Assay, a bias-controlled multiplex PCR, was used to amplify TCRbeta CDR3 regions from genomic DNA. The authors' pipeline ran thus. The number of nucleated cells in each sample was estimated by amplification of reference gene primers within the assay. To quantify the absolute abundance of each unique TCRbeta CDR3 rearrangement, sequence reads were collapsed and filtered. For each sample, productive Simpson clonality was calculated by taking the square root of Simpson's diversity index across productive rearrangements. TCRdb carries this immuneACCESS record with in-frame sequences only. Its versions omit some clonotypes, under half of them owing to an unresolved V gene in the studies checked, with the rest unexplained. That table supplies the V and J calls and clone size; D and trimming were determined from the DNA. This sample has about 210,000 clones in its table, and 81% of those were observed once. Of the sample, 8% to 9% falls within the top ten clones.

Study-wide conclusions, independent of this receptor: Clinical and demographic metadata were provided uncurated, with the amount varying by source and participant.

From the cysteine through the phenylalanine, the CDR3 covers 15 amino acids. Kept here is only the CDR3 DNA, which spans 45 bases and is read in frame from base 1. Reading the germline V gene (reference sequence) gives CDR1 WNHNN and CDR2 SYGVQD. V is trimmed back by 10 bases and J by 4 bases, and the junction contains 10 bases that no gene match accounts for. In the prospective study, participants were about 18 to 90 years old, resided in about two dozen geographic areas of the United States, and were enrolled through a virtual design. Cohort assignment in the prospective study relied on participant-reported clinical history from a screening survey and a study questionnaire. Each participant in the prospective study had whole blood, serum and a nasopharyngeal or oropharyngeal swab collected by mobile phlebotomists. Participants in the prospective study had the option to provide additional blood draws and questionnaires over an approximately 2-month period. Prospective study blood samples were shipped either frozen or at room temperature before DNA extraction.

The chain links TRBV10-1 with TRBJ1-5, with 10 bases in between that match TRBD1. This TCR came from a woman aged 45-65 years with acute COVID-19. The sample comprised PBMCs or T cells enriched from blood (not recorded which). DNA sequence: TGCGCCACCCTCCCGGACAGGGGGATAAATCAGCCCCAGCATTTT. The resulting protein is CATLPDRGINQPQHF.